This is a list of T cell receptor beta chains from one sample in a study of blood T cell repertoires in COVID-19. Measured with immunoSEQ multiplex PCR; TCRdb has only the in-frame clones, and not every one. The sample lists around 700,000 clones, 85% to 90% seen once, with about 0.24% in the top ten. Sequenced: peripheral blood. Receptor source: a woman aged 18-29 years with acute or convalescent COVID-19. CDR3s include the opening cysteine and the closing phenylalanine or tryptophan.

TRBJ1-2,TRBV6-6,CASSYPQYGYTF
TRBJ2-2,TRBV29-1,CSVDKGAGTGELFF
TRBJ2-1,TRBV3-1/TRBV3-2,CASSPRGNYNEQFF
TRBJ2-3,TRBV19,CATSSWDRGTDTQYF
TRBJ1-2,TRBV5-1,CASSLRIQGRGGGYTF
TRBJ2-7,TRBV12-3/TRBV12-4,CASTIRGEQYF
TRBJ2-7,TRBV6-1,CASSELSGGAGPYEQYF
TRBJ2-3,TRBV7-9,CASRTGVMSSTDTQYF
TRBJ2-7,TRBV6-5,CASSMTGPFYEQYF
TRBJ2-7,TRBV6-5,CASSYGVRESMWYF
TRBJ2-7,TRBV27,CASTSHGQTYEQYF
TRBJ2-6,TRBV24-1,CATSDFGGTGANVLTF
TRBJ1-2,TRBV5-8,CASSQNLPDYGYTF
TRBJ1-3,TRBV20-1,CSASPGPEAGNTIYF
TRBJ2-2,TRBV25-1,CASSVGTPTGELFF
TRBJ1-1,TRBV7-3,CASSFSGSTEAFF
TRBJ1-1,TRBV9,CAPGTGGVGVPEAFF
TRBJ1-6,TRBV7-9,CASSLSGGNSPLHF
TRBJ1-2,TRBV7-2,CASSLGQNYGYTF
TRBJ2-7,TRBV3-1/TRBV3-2,CASSHGTGEQYF
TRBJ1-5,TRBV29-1,CSVARDRNQPQHF
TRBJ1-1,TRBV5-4,CASSRQGQSTEAFF
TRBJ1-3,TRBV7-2,CASSWGQGDRNTIYF
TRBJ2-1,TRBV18,CASSPGGVDEQFF
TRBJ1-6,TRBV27,CASSLLAGIDNSPLHF
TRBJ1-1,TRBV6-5,CASSLQGMGNTEAFF
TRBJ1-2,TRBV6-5,CASSYGGEAYGYTF
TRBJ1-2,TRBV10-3,CAISGTGDGYTF
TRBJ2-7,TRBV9,CASSVAGESYEQYF
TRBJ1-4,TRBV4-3,CASSQGLGTGDEKLFF
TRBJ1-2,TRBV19,CASSLGTGAMLYYGYTF
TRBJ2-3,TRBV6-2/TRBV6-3,CASSYSQETDTQYF
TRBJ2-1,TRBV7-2,CASLGRGGNEQFF
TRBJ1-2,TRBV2,CASRIAGDSYTF
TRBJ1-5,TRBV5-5,CASSPYPGDQPQHF
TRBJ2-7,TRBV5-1,CASSLATVRQTYEQYF
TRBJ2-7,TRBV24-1,CATSDIFRDEQYF
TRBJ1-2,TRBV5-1,CASSLRTGGGYGYTF
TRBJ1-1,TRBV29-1,CSVPLRSNTEAFF
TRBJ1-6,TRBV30,CAWSVGREYSPLHF
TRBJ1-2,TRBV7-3,CASSLTTGSNYGYTF